This T cell receptor (beta chain) was observed in a study of T cell repertoires in cytomegalovirus infection. Study-wide context: As its CMV epitopes, the study selected recently identified HLA-C-restricted and well-studied HLA-B-restricted targets. Carrying CMV and the relevant HLA type showed in public TCR beta signatures. General observations from the study: The ex vivo response was dominated by HLA-C-restricted CMV-specific TCR beta clonotypes.

TCRdb used MiXCR to reprocess the reads, holding one entry per CDR3 protein. The repertoire holds 26,000 or so distinct CDR3 sequences, with 15% to 20% as singletons. V shed 5 bases and J shed 2 bases, with 13 bases lying between them. Germline CDR1 is DFQATT and CDR2 is SNEGSKA (reference sequence). The CDR3 runs 13 residues. This clonotype was observed a few times. Its antigen is as yet unknown. Sequenced material: CD8+ T cells from cultured PBMCs, taken from culture after CMV antigen stimulation. The TCR comes from a human donor in good health (CMV status not recorded). Some clones in this sample may be carry-over from other donors' samples. This chain joins TRBV20-1 and TRBJ2-7; unclear D gene. CDR3 in DNA: TGCAGTGCTTTCGGAAGAGGTGCCTACGAGCAGTACTTC. It is translated as CSAFGRGAYEQYF.